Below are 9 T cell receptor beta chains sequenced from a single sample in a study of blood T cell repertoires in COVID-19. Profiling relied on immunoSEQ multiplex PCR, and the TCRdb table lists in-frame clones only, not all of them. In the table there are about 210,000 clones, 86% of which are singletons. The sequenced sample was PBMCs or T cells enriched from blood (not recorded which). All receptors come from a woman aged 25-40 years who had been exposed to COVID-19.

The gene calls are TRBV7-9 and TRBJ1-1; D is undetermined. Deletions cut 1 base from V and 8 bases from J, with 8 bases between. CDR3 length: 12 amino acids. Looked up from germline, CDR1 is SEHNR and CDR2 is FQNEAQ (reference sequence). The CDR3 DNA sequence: TGTGCCAGCAGCTTAGAACAACCCGAAGCTTTCTTT. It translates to CASSLEQPEAFF. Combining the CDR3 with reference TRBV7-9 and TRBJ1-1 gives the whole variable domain DTGVSQNPRHKITKRGQNVTFRCDPISEHNRLYWYRQTLGQGPEFLTYFQNEAQLEKSRLLSDRFSAERPKGSFSTLEIQRTEQGDSAMYLCASSLEQPEAFFGQGTRLTVV.

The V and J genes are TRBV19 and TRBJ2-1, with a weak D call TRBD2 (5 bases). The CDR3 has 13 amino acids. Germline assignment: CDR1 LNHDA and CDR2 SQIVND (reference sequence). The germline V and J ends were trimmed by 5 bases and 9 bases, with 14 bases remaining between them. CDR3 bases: TGTGCCAGTAGTTCTGGACTCTCCCGTGAGCAGTTCTTC. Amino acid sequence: CASSSGLSREQFF.

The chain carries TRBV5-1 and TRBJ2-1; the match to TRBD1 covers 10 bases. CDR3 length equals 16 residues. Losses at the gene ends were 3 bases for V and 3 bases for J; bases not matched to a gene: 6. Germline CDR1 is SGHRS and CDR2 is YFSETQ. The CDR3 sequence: CASSSFGTGDYNEQFF. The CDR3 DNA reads TGCGCCAGCAGCTCTTTTGGGACAGGGGACTACAATGAGCAGTTCTTC. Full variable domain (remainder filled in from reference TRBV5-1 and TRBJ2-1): KAGVTQTPRYLIKTRGQQVTLSCSPISGHRSVSWYQQTPGQGLQFLFEYFSETQRNKGNFPGRFSGRQFSNSRSEMNVSTLELGDSALYLCASSSFGTGDYNEQFFGPGTRLTVL.

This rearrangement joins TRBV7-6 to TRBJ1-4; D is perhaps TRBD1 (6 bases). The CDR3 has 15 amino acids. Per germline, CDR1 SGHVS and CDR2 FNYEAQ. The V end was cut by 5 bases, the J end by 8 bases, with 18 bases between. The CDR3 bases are TGTGCCAGCAGCCCAGATGGGGGCTCAGGGGAAAAACTGTTTTTT. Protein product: CASSPDGGSGEKLFF. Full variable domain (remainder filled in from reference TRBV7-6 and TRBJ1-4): GAGVSQSPRYKVTKRGQDVALRCDPISGHVSLYWYRQALGQGPEFLTYFNYEAQQDKSGLPNDRFSAERPEGSISTLTIQRTEQRDSAMYRCASSPDGGSGEKLFFGSGTQLSVL.

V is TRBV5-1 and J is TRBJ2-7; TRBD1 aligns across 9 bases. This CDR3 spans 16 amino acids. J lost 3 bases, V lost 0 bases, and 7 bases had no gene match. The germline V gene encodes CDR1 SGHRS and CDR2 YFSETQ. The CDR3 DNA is TGCGCCAGCAGCTTGGGGGACAGGGACCTATACTACGAGCAGTACTTC. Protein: CASSLGDRDLYYEQYF.

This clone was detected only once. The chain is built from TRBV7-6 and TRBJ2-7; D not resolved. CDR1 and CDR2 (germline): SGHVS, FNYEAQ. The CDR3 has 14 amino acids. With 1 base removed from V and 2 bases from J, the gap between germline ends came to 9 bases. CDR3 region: CASSLGWQTYEQYF. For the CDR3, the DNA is TGTGCCAGCAGCTTAGGGTGGCAGACCTACGAGCAGTACTTC.

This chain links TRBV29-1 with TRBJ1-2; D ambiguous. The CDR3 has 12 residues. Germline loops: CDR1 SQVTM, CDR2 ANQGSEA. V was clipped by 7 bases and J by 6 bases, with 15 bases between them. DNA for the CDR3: TGCAGCGCGGCTGAGAGGGAGGATGGCTACACCTTC. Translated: CSAAEREDGYTF.

CDR3 loop: CASSLVGNTEAFF. CDR3 DNA: TGTGCCAGCAGCTTAGTCGGGAACACTGAAGCTTTCTTT. The chain carries TRBV11-2 and TRBJ1-1; D ambiguous. This CDR3 region has 13 residues. CDR1 SGHAT and CDR2 FQNNGV come from the germline V gene. V was clipped by 1 base and J by 1 base, with 4 bases between them.

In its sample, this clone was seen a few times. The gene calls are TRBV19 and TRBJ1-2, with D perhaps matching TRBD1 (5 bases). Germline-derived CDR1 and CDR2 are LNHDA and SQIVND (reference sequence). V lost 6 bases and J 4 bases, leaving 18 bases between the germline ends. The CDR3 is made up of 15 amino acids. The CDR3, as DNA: TGTGCCAGTAGCATCCCCTCCGGGGGGAGCTATGGCTACACCTTC. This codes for CASSIPSGGSYGYTF.